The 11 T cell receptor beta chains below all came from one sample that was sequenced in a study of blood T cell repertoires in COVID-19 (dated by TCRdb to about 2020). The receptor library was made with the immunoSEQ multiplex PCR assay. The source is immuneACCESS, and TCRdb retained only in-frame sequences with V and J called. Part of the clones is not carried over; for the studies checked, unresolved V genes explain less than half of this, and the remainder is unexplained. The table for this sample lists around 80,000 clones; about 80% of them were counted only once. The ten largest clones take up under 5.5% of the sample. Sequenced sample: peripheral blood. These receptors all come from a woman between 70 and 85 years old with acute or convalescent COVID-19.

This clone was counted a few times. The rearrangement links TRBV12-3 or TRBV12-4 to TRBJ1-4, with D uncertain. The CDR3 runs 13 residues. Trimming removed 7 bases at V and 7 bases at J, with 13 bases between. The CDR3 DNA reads TGTGCCAGCACTCACGGGTCCAGTGAAAAACTGTTTTTT. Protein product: CASTHGSSEKLFF.

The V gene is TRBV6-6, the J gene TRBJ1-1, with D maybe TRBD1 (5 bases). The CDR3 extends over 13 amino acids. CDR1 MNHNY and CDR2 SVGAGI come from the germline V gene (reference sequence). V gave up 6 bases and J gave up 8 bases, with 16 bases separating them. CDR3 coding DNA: TGTGCCAGCAGCCTCTCGGGGGTCGGGGAAGCTTTCTTT. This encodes CASSLSGVGEAFF.

The CDR3 DNA sequence: TGTGCCAGCAGCCAACCCCGGGGGCCCCAGCATTTT. Translated: CASSQPRGPQHF. This chain links TRBV4-2 with TRBJ1-5; D uncertain. There are 12 residues in the CDR3. Germline CDR1 LGHNA, CDR2 YNFKEQ. Trimming removed 2 bases from V and 9 bases from J, with 8 bases in between.

The CDR3 nucleotides read TGTGCCAGCAGAAAAGGACAGGGCAATCAGCCCCAGCATTTT. This codes for CASRKGQGNQPQHF. The chain couples TRBV6-5 to TRBJ1-5; 7 positions agree with TRBD1. The CDR3 is 14 residues long. Germline-derived CDR1 and CDR2 are MNHEY and SVGAGI. With 6 bases clipped from V and 2 bases from J, the junction kept 4 bases outside the gene matches.

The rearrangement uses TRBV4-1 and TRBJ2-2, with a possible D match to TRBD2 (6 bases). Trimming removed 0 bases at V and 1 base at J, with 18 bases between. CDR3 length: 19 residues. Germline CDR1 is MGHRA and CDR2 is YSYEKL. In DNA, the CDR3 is TGCGCCAGCAGCCAAGATATTCGGGACTTAGAACAGAACACCGGGGAGCTGTTTTTT. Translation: CASSQDIRDLEQNTGELFF.

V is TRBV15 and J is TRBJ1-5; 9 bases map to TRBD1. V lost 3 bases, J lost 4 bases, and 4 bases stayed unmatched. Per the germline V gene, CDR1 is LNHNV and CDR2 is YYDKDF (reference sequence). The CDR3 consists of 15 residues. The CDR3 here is CATSRGTGWNQPQHF. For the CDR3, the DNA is TGTGCCACCAGCAGGGGGACAGGGTGGAATCAGCCCCAGCATTTT.

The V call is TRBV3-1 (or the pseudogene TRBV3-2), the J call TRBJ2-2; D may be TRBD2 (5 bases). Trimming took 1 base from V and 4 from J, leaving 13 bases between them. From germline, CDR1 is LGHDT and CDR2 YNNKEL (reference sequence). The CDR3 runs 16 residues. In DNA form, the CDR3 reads TGTGCCAGCAGCCAAGTCGGAGGTGACCTCACCGGGGAGCTGTTTTTT. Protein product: CASSQVGGDLTGELFF.

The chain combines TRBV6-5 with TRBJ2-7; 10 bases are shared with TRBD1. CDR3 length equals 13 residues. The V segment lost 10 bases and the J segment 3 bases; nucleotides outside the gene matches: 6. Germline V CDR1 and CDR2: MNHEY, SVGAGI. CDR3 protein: CATNRDRGYEQYF. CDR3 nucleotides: TGTGCCACCAATAGGGACAGGGGCTACGAGCAGTACTTC.

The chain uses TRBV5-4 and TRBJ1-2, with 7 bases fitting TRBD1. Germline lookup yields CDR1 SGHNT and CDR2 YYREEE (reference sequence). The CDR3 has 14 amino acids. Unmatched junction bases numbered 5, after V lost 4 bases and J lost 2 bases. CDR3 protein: CASSIQQGNYGYTF. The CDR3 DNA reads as TGTGCCAGCAGCATTCAACAGGGGAACTATGGCTACACCTTC.

The CDR3 here is CASSLQSALGEKLFF. The CDR3 DNA sequence: TGTGCCAGCAGCCTCCAGAGCGCGCTGGGTGAAAAACTGTTTTTT. The chain joins TRBV7-2 to TRBJ1-4; D remains ambiguous. CDR3 length: 15 residues. Trimming removed 5 bases from V and 7 bases from J, with 17 bases in between. Germline V gene lookup returns CDR1 SGHTA and CDR2 FQGNSA.

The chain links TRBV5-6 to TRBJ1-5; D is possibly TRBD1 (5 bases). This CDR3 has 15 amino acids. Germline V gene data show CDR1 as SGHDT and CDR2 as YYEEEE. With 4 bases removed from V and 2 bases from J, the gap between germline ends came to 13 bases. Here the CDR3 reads CASSPRVGGNQPQHF. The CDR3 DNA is TGTGCCAGCAGCCCCAGGGTCGGTGGCAATCAGCCCCAGCATTTT. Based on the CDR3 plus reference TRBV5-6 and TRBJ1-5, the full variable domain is DAGVTQSPTHLIKTRGQQVTLRCSPKSGHDTVSWYQQALGQGPQFIFQYYEEEERQRGNFPDRFSGHQFPNYSSELNVNALLLGDSALYLCASSPRVGGNQPQHFGDGTRLSIL.